This TCR beta chain comes out of a study of blood T cell repertoires in COVID-19. Study-wide background: PBMCs, B-cell-depleted T cells, or T cells were the source of the cDNA or gDNA that made up the material.

Only in-frame clones appear in the TCRdb table, and some are missing; sequencing was by immunoSEQ multiplex PCR. The sample has nearly 95,000 clones, approximately 79% seen once; the top ten hold approximately 4.1%. Germline V CDR1 and CDR2: SQVTM, ANQGSEA. The CDR3 totals 12 residues. V lost 7 bases to trimming and J lost 2 bases; unmatched junction nucleotides: 5. This clone came up once. Source material: peripheral blood. This chain joins TRBV29-1 and TRBJ2-7, with 7 bases lining up with TRBD2. This TCR was recovered from a man between 65 and 85 years old with COVID-19, enrolled during active disease. CDR3 DNA sequence: TGCAGCGCCAAAGCGGGAACCTACGAGCAGTACTTC. This encodes CSAKAGTYEQYF.